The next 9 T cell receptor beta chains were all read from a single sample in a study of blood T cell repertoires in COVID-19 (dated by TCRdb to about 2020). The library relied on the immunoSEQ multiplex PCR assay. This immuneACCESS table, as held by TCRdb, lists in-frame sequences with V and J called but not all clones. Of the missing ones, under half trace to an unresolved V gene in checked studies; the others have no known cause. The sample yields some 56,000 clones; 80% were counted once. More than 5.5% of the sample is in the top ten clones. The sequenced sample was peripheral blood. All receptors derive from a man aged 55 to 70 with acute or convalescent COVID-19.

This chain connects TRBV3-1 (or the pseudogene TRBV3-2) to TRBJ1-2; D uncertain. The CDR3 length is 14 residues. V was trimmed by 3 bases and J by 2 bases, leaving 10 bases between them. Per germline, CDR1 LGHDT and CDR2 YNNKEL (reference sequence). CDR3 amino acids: CASSQNLLNYGYTF. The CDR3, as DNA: TGTGCCAGCAGCCAGAACTTACTCAACTATGGCTACACCTTC.

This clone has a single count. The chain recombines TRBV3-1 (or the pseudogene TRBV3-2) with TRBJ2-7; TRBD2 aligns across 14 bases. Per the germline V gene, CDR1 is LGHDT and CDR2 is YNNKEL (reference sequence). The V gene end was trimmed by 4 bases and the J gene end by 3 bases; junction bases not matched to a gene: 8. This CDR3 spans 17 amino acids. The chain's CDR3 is CASSRTSGGSQYYEQYF. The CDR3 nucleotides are TGTGCCAGCAGCCGGACTAGCGGGGGGTCCCAGTACTACGAGCAGTACTTC.

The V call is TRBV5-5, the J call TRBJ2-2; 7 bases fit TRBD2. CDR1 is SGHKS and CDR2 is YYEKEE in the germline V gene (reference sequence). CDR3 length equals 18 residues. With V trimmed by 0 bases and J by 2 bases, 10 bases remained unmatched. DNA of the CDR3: TGTGCCAGCAGCTTGGCCCGACTGGCGGGGGTAAACACCGGGGAGCTGTTTTTT. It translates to CASSLARLAGVNTGELFF. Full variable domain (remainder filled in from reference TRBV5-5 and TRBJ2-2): DAGVTQSPTHLIKTRGQQVTLRCSPISGHKSVSWYQQVLGQGPQFIFQYYEKEERGRGNFPDRFSARQFPNYSSELNVNALLLGDSALYLCASSLARLAGVNTGELFFGEGSRLTVL.

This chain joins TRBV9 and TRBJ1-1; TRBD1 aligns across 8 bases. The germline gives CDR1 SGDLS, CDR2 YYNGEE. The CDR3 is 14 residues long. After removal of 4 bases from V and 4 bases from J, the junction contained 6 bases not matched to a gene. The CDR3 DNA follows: TGTGCCAGCAGCTCCCGACAGGGGACCACTGAAGCTTTCTTT. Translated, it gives CASSSRQGTTEAFF.

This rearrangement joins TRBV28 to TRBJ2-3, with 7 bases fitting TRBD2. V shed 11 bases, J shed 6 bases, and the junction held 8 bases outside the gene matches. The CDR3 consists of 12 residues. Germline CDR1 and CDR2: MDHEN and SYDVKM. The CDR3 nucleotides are TGTGCCGGAGGCGGGGGATTGGATACGCAGTATTTT. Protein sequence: CAGGGGLDTQYF.

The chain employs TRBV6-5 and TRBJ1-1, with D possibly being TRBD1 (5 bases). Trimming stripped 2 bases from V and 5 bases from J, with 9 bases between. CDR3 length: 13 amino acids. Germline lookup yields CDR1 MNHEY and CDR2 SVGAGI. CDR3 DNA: TGTGCCAGCAGTTACAAGGCAGGGACTGAAGCTTTCTTT. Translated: CASSYKAGTEAFF.

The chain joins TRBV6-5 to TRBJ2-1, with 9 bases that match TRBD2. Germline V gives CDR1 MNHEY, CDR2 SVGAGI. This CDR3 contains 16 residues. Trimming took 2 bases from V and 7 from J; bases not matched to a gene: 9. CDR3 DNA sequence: TGTGCCAGCAGTTACCGGCCGAGCGGGGGGTTTAATGAGCAGTTCTTC. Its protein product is CASSYRPSGGFNEQFF.

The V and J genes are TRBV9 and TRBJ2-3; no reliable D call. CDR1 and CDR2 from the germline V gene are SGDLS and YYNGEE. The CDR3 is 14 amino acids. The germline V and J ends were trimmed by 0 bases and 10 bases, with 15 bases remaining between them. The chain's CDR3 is CASSVGPGGIAQYF. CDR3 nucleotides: TGTGCCAGCAGCGTAGGCCCCGGCGGAATCGCGCAGTATTTT. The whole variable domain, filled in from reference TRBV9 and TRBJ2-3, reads DSGVTQTPKHLITATGQRVTLRCSPRSGDLSVYWYQQSLDQGLQFLIQYYNGEERAKGNILERFSAQQFPDLHSELNLSSLELGDSALYFCASSVGPGGIAQYFGPGTRLTVL.

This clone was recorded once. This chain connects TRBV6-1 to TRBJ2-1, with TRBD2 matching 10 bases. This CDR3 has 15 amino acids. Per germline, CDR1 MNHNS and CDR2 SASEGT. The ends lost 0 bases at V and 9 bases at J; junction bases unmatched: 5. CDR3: CASSEARSGGSEQFF. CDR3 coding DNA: TGTGCCAGCAGTGAAGCGCGTAGCGGGGGGTCTGAGCAGTTCTTC.